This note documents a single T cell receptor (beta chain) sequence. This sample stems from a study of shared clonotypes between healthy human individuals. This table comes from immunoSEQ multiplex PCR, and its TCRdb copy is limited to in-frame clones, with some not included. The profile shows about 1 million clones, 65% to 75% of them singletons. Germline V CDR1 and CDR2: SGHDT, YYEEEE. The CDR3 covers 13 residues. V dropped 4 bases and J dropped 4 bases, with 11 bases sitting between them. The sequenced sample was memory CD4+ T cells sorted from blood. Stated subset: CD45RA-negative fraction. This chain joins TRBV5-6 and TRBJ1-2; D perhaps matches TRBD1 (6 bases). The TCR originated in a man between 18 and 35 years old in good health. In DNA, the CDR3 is TGTGCCAGCAGCCCCGACAGGTCCTATGGCTACACCTTC. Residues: CASSPDRSYGYTF.